Below, one T cell receptor beta chain is given with its context. There is no known antigen for this receptor. No base-level quality is on record; no much larger clone is a single base apart. TCRbeta CDR3 regions were amplified from genomic DNA by means of the immunoSEQ Assay, a bias-controlled multiplex PCR. Per the source publication's procedure: Nucleated cell counts per sample were estimated from amplification of reference gene primers within the assay. To quantify the absolute abundance of each unique TCRbeta CDR3 rearrangement, sequence reads were collapsed and filtered. For each sample, productive Simpson clonality was calculated as the square root of Simpson's diversity index over productive rearrangements. TCRdb carries this immuneACCESS record with in-frame sequences only. Its versions omit some clonotypes, under half of them owing to an unresolved V gene in the studies checked, with the rest unexplained. The D gene and trimming were derived from the DNA, and the V and J assignments and clone size from that table. The sample includes about 210,000 clones, with 80% to 90% observed a single time. 6.5% to 9% of the sample rests with the top ten.

From the germline V gene (reference sequence), CDR1 is LNHDA and CDR2 is SQIVND. The CDR3 numbers 15 residues from cysteine through phenylalanine. The CDR3 DNA has 45 bases and is translated from base 1. Germline trimming: 4 bases from V, 3 bases from J; junction bases outside gene matches: 5. Whole blood was collected in K2EDTA tubes by collaborating institutions according to the institutions' own protocols. For TCRbeta analysis, collaborators shipped samples as frozen whole blood, isolated PBMCs, or DNA extracted from either of those sample types. The source of the sample is a study of blood T cell repertoires in COVID-19 (dated by TCRdb to 2018 to 2020). Concerning the study at large: Samples covering the acute and convalescent phases of COVID-19 were provided by collaborators in the United States, Italy and Spain. The material from the prospective study consisted of cDNA or gDNA derived from T cells, B-cell-depleted T cells, or PBMCs. Deeply sampled blood TCRbeta repertoires from subjects exposed to, actively infected with, or recovered from COVID-19 were included in the dataset. The repertoires were released in a freely available public database meant as a resource for research on the immune response to SARS-CoV-2. The samples were drawn from the first 160 participants of the ongoing ImmuneRACE study and from 1,254 subjects provided by 6 global collaborators. A de-identified subject ID, COVID-19 status, age in years and sex were almost always included in the sample metadata. Where available, HLA class I and class II types were taken from metadata supplied by the sample provider and were not determined by assay-based typing. Study-wide findings and limitations: The quantity of clinical and demographic metadata differed by source and by participant and was supplied without curation.

The V and J segments used are TRBV19 and TRBJ2-3, with TRBD1 matching 9 junction bases. Sequenced input: peripheral blood. The sequence was obtained from a woman aged 50 to 65 with active or convalescent COVID-19. For the CDR3, the sequence is CASSRTGVKTDTQYF. In nucleotides, the sequence is TGTGCCAGTAGTAGGACAGGGGTTAAGACAGATACGCAGTATTTT.